This TCR beta chain was documented in a study of TIL therapy for anti-PD-1-resistant metastatic lung cancer. Across the whole study: Progressing patients received lymphodepletion, expanded TIL infusion and IL-2. Median patient age was around 50, ranging about 38-80 years. Median tumor mutation burden was approximately 1.5 mutations per megabase. Study results and caveats: Patients were highly selected, enriched for treatment-naive, never-smoker and oncogene-addicted cases.

Comment on this clone: What it binds is unknown.

V was cut by 5 bases and J by 2 bases, with 14 bases left in between. The CDR3 has 15 amino acids. From germline, CDR1 is SGHTA and CDR2 FQGTGA. This was the immunoSEQ v3 assay. Measured with immunoSEQ multiplex PCR; TCRdb has only the in-frame clones, and not every one. The repertoire consists of 55,000 to 65,000 clones, with around 67% occurring once and the leading ten covering about 1.8%. Time point: pre-treatment sample, taken before nivolumab and TIL therapy. The chain recombines TRBV7-3 with TRBJ2-3; the D call may be TRBD1 or TRBD2 (5 bases each). This clonotype was sampled from a person aged 25 to 85 with non-small cell lung cancer. The sample consisted of blood, taken at baseline. CDR3 protein: CASSQTGTLTDTQYF. The CDR3 DNA follows: TGTGCCAGCAGCCAAACCGGGACCCTCACAGATACGCAGTATTTT. The full variable domain, in which reference TRBV7-3 and TRBJ2-3 provide the parts outside the CDR3, is GAGVSQTPSNKVTEKGKYVELRCDPISGHTALYWYRQSLGQGPEFLIYFQGTGAADDSGLPNDRFFAVRPEGSVSTLKIQRTERGDSAVYLCASSQTGTLTDTQYFGPGTRLTVL.